Here is one TCR beta chain with its context. The antigen is undetermined. Per germline, CDR1 SGHTA and CDR2 FQGTGA. There are 13 residues in the CDR3. Between the trimmed V and J ends, which lost 0 bases and 4 bases, there was a span of 6 bases. The data are from a study of cytomegalovirus exposure and HLA in healthy donors. Study-wide background: Approximately 180 million T cells yielded approximately 100 million unique TCR beta sequences, as an earlier analysis found. As released early, the data held 80 million to 90 million unique TCRs from HLA-typed donors.

The PCR was carried out with 60 Vbeta primers and 13 Jbeta primers. Repertoires were generated with immunoSEQ multiplex PCR, while TCRdb's copy carries only in-frame clones and drops some. The data show 110,000 to 150,000 clones, around 73% seen once. Study results and caveats: In all likelihood, a cluster of highly shared sequence variants was a sequencing artifact.

This TCR was sampled from a human donor in good health. The chain uses TRBV7-3 and TRBJ2-5; no clear D. Sequencing was done on a sample of PBMCs. The CDR3: CASSLTPRETQYF. CDR3 DNA: TGTGCCAGCAGCTTAACCCCTAGAGAGACCCAGTACTTC.